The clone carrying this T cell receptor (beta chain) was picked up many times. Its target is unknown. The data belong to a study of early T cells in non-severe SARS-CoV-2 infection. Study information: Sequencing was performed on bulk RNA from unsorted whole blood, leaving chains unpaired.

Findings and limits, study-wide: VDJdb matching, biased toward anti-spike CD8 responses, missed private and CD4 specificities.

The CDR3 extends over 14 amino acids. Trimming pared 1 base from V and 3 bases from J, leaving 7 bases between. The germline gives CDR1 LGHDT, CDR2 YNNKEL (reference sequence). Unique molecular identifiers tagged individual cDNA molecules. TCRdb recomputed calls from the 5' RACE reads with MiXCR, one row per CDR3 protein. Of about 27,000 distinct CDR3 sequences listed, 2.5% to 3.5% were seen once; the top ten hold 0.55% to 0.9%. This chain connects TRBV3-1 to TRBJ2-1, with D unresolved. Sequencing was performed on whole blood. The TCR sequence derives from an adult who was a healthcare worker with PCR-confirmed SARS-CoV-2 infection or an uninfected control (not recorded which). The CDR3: CASSQGANYNEQFF. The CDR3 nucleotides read TGTGCCAGCAGCCAAGGGGCTAACTACAATGAGCAGTTCTTC.